What follows is one T cell receptor (beta chain) and its context. The antigen remains undetermined. On sorted subsets, replicate PCRs used 200 to 250 ng DNA, or about 30,000 T cell genomes. Assay used: immunoSEQ multiplex PCR; TCRdb lists only in-frame clones, some missing. The repertoire includes approximately 320,000 clones, approximately 79% of them detected once, and around 10% sits in the top ten. The sample belongs to a study of shared clonotypes between healthy human individuals. Study-level information: Researchers assigned three CD4 naive, three CD4 memory, two CD8 naive and one CD8 memory plate to each donor. Study-wide results and caveats: Inspection by rarefaction showed sorted-subset sequencing to be incomplete despite large depth. Researchers sampled blood only, noting tissue repertoires likely differ.

Germline-derived CDR1 and CDR2 are SQVTM and ANQGSEA. Trimming removed 7 bases from V and 0 bases from J, with 21 bases in between. The CDR3 is made up of 16 amino acids. Material for sequencing was memory CD4+ T cells sorted from blood. Subset described: CD45RA-negative fraction. V usage is TRBV29-1 and J usage is TRBJ1-1, with D hard to call. The TCR originated in a man aged 25 to 40 in good health. CDR3 bases: TGCAGCGGCCGGAAGGAGGGTCGCCTTATGAACACTGAAGCTTTCTTT. This encodes CSGRKEGRLMNTEAFF.